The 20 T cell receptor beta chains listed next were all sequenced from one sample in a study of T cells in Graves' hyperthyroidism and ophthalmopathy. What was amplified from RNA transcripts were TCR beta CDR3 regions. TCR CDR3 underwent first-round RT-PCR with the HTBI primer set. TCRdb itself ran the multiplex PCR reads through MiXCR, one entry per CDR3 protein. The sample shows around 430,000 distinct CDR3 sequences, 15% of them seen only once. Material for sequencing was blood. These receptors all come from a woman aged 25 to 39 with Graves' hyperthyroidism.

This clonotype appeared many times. CDR3 amino acids: CASSGGQPYEQYF. The CDR3 DNA sequence: TGTGCCAGCAGTGGGGGACAGCCCTACGAGCAGTACTTC. V gene TRBV2 combines with J gene TRBJ2-7; 7 bases are shared with TRBD1. J was trimmed by 2 bases and V by 4 bases; bases with no gene match: 2. CDR1 is SNHLY, CDR2 FYNNEI, per germline. The CDR3 sequence is 13 residues long.

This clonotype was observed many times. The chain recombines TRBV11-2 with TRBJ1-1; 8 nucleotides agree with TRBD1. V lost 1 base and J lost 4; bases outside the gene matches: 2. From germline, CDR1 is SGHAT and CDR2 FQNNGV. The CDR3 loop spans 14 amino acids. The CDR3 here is CASSLVTGGTEAFF. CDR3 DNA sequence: TGTGCCAGCAGCTTAGTAACAGGGGGCACTGAAGCTTTCTTT.

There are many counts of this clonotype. The CDR3 sequence is CASSGQGTYQPQHF. For the CDR3, the DNA is TGTGCCAGCAGTGGACAGGGGACCTATCAGCCCCAGCATTTT. This chain connects TRBV6-1 to TRBJ1-5; 8 bases align to TRBD1. Germline V gene sequence: CDR1 MNHNS, CDR2 SASEGT. Trimming at V came to 4 bases and at J to 5 bases, leaving 4 bases not matched to a gene. This CDR3 contains 14 residues.

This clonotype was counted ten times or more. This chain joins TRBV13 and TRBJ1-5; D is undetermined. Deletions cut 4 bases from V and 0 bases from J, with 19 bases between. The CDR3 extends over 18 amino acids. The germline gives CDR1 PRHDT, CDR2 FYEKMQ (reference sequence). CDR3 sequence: CASSSEKKIPTSNQPQHF. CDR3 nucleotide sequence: TGTGCCAGCAGCTCCGAGAAAAAGATTCCAACTAGCAATCAGCCCCAGCATTTT.

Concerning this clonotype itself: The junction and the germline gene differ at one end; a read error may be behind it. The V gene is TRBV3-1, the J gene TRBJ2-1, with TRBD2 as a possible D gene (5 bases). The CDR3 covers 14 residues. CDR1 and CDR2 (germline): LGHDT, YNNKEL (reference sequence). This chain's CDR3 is CANSQGKRYNEQFF. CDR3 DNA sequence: TGTGCCAACAGCCAAGGAAAGCGGTACAATGAGCAGTTCTTC.

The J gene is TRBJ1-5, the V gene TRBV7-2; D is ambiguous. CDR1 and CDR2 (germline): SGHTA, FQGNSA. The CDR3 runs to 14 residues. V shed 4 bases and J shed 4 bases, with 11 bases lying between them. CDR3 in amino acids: CASSSQVVNQPQHF. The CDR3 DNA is TGTGCCAGCAGCTCCCAAGTCGTGAATCAGCCCCAGCATTTT.

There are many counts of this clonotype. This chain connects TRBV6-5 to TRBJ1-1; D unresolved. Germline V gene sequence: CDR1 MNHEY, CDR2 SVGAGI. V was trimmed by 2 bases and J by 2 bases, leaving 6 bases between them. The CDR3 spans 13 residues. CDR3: CASSYGSNTEAFF. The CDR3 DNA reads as TGTGCCAGCAGTTACGGCAGCAACACTGAAGCTTTCTTT.

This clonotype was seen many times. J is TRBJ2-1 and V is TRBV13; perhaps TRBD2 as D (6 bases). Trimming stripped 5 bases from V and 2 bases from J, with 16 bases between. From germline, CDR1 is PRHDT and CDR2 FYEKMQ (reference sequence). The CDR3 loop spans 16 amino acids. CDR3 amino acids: CASSPYGGGTYNEQFF. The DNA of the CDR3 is TGTGCCAGCAGCCCTTACGGGGGTGGAACCTACAATGAGCAGTTCTTC.

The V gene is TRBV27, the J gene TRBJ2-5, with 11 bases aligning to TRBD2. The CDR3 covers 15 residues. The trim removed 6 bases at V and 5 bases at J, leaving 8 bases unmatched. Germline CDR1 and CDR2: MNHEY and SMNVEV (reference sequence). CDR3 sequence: CASRKTSGSSETQYF. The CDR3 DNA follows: TGTGCCAGCAGGAAAACTAGCGGGAGTTCTGAGACCCAGTACTTC.

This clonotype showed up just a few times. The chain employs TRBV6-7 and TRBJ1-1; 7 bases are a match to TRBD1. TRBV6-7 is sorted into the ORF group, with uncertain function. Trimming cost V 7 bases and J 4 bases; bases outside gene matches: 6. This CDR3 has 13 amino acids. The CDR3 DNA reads TGTGCCAGCAACCTGACAGGGATCACTGAAGCTTTCTTT. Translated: CASNLTGITEAFF.

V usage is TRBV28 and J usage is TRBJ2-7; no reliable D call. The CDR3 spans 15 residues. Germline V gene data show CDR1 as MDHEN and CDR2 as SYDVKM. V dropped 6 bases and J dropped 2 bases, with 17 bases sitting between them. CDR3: CASSPVDRAPYEQYF. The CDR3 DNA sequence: TGTGCCAGCAGCCCGGTAGACCGGGCCCCCTACGAGCAGTACTTC.

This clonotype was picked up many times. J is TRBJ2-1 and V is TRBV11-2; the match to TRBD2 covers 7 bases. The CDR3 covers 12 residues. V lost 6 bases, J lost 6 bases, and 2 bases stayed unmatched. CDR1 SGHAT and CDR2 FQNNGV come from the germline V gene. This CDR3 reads CASSREVNEQFF. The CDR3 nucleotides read TGTGCCAGCAGTCGGGAGGTCAATGAGCAGTTCTTC. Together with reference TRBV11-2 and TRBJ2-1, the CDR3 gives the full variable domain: EAGVAQSPRYKIIEKRQSVAFWCNPISGHATLYWYQQILGQGPKLLIQFQNNGVVDDSQLPKDRFSAERLKGVDSTLKIQPAKLEDSAVYLCASSREVNEQFFGPGTRLTVL.

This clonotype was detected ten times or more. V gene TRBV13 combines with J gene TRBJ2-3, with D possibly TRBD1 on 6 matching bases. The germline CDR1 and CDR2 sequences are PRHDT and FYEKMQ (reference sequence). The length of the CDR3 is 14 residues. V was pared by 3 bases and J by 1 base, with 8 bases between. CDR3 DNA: TGTGCCAGCAGCTTTCGACAGGGCACAGATACGCAGTATTTT. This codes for CASSFRQGTDTQYF.

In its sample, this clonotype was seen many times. CDR3 protein: CASREAGQGFYEQYF. CDR3 nucleotides: TGTGCCAGCAGGGAAGCGGGACAGGGGTTCTACGAGCAGTACTTC. The V and J genes are TRBV27 and TRBJ2-7, with 10 bases that match TRBD1. With V trimmed by 6 bases and J by 3 bases, 8 bases remained unmatched. Germline V CDR1 and CDR2: MNHEY, SMNVEV (reference sequence). The CDR3 loop spans 15 amino acids.

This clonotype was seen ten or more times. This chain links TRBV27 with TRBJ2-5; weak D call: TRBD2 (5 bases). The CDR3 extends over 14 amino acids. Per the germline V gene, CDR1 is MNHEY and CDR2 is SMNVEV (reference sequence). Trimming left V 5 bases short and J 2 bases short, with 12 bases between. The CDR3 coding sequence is TGTGCCAGCAGTCCCTCGGGGAGTCAAGAGACCCAGTACTTC. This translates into CASSPSGSQETQYF.

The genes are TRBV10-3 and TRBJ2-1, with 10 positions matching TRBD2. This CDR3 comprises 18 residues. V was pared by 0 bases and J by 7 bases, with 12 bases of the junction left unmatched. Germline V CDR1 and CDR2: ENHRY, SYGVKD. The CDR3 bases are TGTGCCATCAGTGAGTCGAAGCTAGCGGGGGCTGGTGGGAATGAGCAGTTCTTC. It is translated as CAISESKLAGAGGNEQFF.

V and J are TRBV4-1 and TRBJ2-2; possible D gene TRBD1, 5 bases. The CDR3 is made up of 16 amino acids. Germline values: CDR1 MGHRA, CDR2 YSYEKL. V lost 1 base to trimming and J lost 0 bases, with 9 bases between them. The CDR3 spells CASSQVQTANTGELFF. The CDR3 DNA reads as TGCGCCAGCAGCCAAGTCCAGACAGCGAACACCGGGGAGCTGTTTTTT.

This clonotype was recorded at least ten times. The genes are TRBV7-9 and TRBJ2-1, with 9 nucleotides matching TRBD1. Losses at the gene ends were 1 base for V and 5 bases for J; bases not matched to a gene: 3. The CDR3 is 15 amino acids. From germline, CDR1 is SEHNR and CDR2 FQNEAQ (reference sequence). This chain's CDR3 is CASSLDRGPDNEQFF. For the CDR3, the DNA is TGTGCCAGCAGCTTAGACAGGGGGCCGGACAATGAGCAGTTCTTC.

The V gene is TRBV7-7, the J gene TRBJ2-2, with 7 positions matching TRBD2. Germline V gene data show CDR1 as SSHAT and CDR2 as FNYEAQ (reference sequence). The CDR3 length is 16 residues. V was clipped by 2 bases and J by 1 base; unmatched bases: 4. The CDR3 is CASSLSSGMNTGELFF. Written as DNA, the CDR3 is TGTGCCAGCAGCTTATCCAGCGGGATGAACACCGGGGAGCTGTTTTTT.

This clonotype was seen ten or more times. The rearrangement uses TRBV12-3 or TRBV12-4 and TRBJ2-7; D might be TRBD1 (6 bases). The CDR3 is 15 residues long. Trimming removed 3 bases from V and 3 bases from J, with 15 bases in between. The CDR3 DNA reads TGTGCCAGCAGTTTCCCGACAGGACGATACTACGAGCAGTACTTC. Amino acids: CASSFPTGRYYEQYF.